A selection of T cell receptor beta chains follows, all from one sample in a study of T-cell memory formation after mild COVID-19. TCRdb passed the 5' RACE reads through MiXCR, listing each CDR3 protein once. The sample has about 430,000 distinct CDR3 sequences; around 17% are singletons. Sequencing was done on a sample of PBMCs or a T cell subset sorted from them (not recorded which). The receptor source for this set is a man aged 18 to 30 who had mild COVID-19 (a few samples of this study predate the infection). Cell type and time point are not known. Each CDR3 is given with its conserved first and last residue. The D gene is left open where the match is weak. Clone size, where shown, is once, few, many, or a class for clones that have expanded.

few,TRBV27,TRBJ1-4,15,.,TGTGCCAGCAGTGACTCGGCAGAAGGTGATGAAAAACTGTTTTTT,CASSDSAEGDEKLFF
few,TRBV27,TRBJ1-1,14,TRBD1,TGTGCCAGCAGTTTCGCTGACAGGGACCCTAAAGCTTTCTTT,CASSFADRDPKAFF
.,TRBV6-1,TRBJ2-1,13,.,TGTGCCAGCACACTGGAGGGGTACAATGAGCAGTTCTTC,CASTLEGYNEQFF
few,TRBV6-5,TRBJ2-1,15,.,TGTGCCAGCAGTTACGAGGCGGGGAGAGACAATGAGCAGTTCTTC,CASSYEAGRDNEQFF
many,TRBV5-4,TRBJ2-1,15,.,TGTGCCAGCAGCCTCGGGACCGGCTCCTACAATGAGCAGTTCTTC,CASSLGTGSYNEQFF
.,TRBV7-3,TRBJ2-7,15,.,TGTGCCAGCAGCTTAGCCCCGGGAAGTCATTACGAGCAGTACTTC,CASSLAPGSHYEQYF
.,TRBV3-1,TRBJ2-5,15,.,TGTGCCAGCAGCCAAGATTGGACTCGGCAAGAGACCCAGTACTTC,CASSQDWTRQETQYF
.,TRBV10-2,TRBJ2-1,16,.,TGCGCCAGCACCGCAGGAAAGGACTTCGTGGCTGGTGAGCAGTTCTTC,CASTAGKDFVAGEQFF
.,TRBV7-6,TRBJ2-1,16,TRBD2,TGTGCCAGCAGCACTCCCGGGGGGGCTCTTTGGAATGAGCAGTTCTTC,CASSTPGGALWNEQFF
.,TRBV19,TRBJ2-3,13,TRBD2,TGTGCCACCCGCGGGGGTCAGACAGATACGCAGTATTTT,CATRGGQTDTQYF
few,TRBV10-3,TRBJ1-5,16,.,TGTGCCATCAGTGAGTCGCTCGGTATAGTAAATCAGCCCCAGCATTTT,CAISESLGIVNQPQHF
.,TRBV7-2,TRBJ1-1,14,.,TGTGCCAGCAGCTTAGGGGGTAAAGGCACTGAAGCTTTCTTT,CASSLGGKGTEAFF
few,TRBV7-2,TRBJ1-1,14,.,TGTGCCAGCAGGGGGACCCCGGGGTTCACTGAAGCTTTCTTT,CASRGTPGFTEAFF
.,TRBV5-1,TRBJ1-2,14,TRBD1,TGCGCCAGCAGCTTGGCCTGGGACAGCTATGGCTACACCTTC,CASSLAWDSYGYTF
.,TRBV7-3,TRBJ2-2,15,TRBD1,TGTGCCAGCAGCTCGGGACAGAAGAACACCGGGGAGCTGTTTTTT,CASSSGQKNTGELFF
few,TRBV12-3/TRBV12-4,TRBJ1-2,15,TRBD1,TGTGCCAGCAGTTTCCGGGACAGGGAGTCCTATGGCTACACCTTC,CASSFRDRESYGYTF
.,TRBV24-1,TRBJ2-3,18,TRBD2,TGTGCCACCAGTGACCCCGAGCGGGGGCCCGCCTTCACAGATACGCAGTATTTT,CATSDPERGPAFTDTQYF
.,TRBV4-1,TRBJ2-1,15,TRBD2,TGCGCCAGCAGCCAGGCCGGACTAGCGAGGGATGAGCAGTTCTTC,CASSQAGLARDEQFF
few,TRBV28,TRBJ2-1,15,.,TGTGCCAGCAGTTTACCACCTAGCTCCTACAATGAGCAGTTCTTC,CASSLPPSSYNEQFF
once,TRBV2,TRBJ1-1,13,TRBD1,TGTGCCAGCACCAGCCGGGACAGGGTGAGGGCTTTCTTT,CASTSRDRVRAFF
few,TRBV18,TRBJ1-1,14,.,TGTGCCAGCTCACCCCTCCCGGAAGACACTGAAGCTTTCTTT,CASSPLPEDTEAFF
few,TRBV9,TRBJ2-5,14,TRBD2,TGTGCCAGCAGCGTAAGCGGGGCCAAAGAGACCCAGTACTTC,CASSVSGAKETQYF
.,TRBV11-2,TRBJ2-5,15,TRBD1,TGTGCCAGCAGCTTAGTCCGGACAGGGGGTGAGACCCAGTACTTC,CASSLVRTGGETQYF
.,TRBV5-8,TRBJ1-2,14,.,TGTGCCAGCGAACCCCGGACGGCCAACTATGGCTACACCTTC,CASEPRTANYGYTF